Listed here are 3 T cell receptor beta chains from one sample, sequenced in a study of T cells in Graves' hyperthyroidism and ophthalmopathy. Authors of the study amplified TCR beta CDR3 regions from RNA transcripts. A set of HTBI primers served as the primers for a first-round RT-PCR of the TCR CDR3. TCRdb itself ran the multiplex PCR reads through MiXCR, one entry per CDR3 protein. The table has nearly 750,000 distinct CDR3 sequences, around a third seen once. The sequenced sample consisted of blood. Every receptor here comes from a woman aged 35 to 49 with Graves' hyperthyroidism.

For this clonotype: The junction departs from germline at one end; a sequencing error may be responsible. The V call is TRBV25-1, the J call TRBJ2-7; 7 nucleotides match TRBD1. CDR3 length equals 15 residues. CDR1 and CDR2 from the germline V gene are MGHDK and SYGVNS. CDR3 loop: CASSGDRDGSYEQYF. The DNA for the CDR3 is TGCGCCAGCAGTGGCGACAGGGACGGATCCTACGAGCAGTACTTC.

The sample holds one count of this clonotype. J is TRBJ1-2 and V is TRBV7-1; D call uncertain. TRBV7-1 counts as an open reading frame of uncertain function. V dropped 5 bases and J dropped 3 bases, with 16 bases sitting between them. CDR3 length: 15 amino acids. CDR3 region: CASSPILTSHYGYTF. CDR3 sequence (DNA): TGTGCCAGCAGCCCAATACTCACATCGCACTATGGCTACACCTTC.

This clonotype was detected many times. The chain combines TRBV7-2 with TRBJ1-4, with TRBD1 identical over 7 bases. Germline assignment: CDR1 SGHTA and CDR2 FQGNSA. Germline trimming cut 4 bases from V and 5 bases from J; bases unmatched to any gene: 10. CDR3 length: 16 amino acids. CDR3 amino acids: CASSSIDRAKNEKLFF. CDR3 in DNA: TGTGCCAGCAGCTCGATCGACAGGGCAAAAAATGAAAAACTGTTTTTT. The full variable domain, its missing parts supplied by reference TRBV7-2 and TRBJ1-4, is GAGVSQSPSNKVTEKGKDVELRCDPISGHTALYWYRQSLGQGLEFLIYFQGNSAPDKSGLPSDRFSAERTGGSVSTLTIQRTQQEDSAVYLCASSSIDRAKNEKLFFGSGTQLSVL.